What follows describes a single TCR beta chain. No antigen is known for it. It has no much larger one-base neighbor in the sample; base qualities were not kept. These data are taken from a study of cytomegalovirus exposure and HLA in healthy donors (TCRdb year 2017). A note on the overall study: According to an earlier analysis of around 600 of the donors, about 179 million T cells yielded roughly 110 million unique TCR beta sequences and about 300 Gb of sequence data. An early release that covered more than 550 HLA-typed donors contained about 290 gigabases of sequencing data and tens of millions of unique TCR sequences. Of the approximately 400 genotyped donors, about 84% fell in the genetic ancestry cluster associated with self-reported Caucasian donors. The study aimed to test whether signatures of past pathogen exposure could be identified by cataloging public T cell receptors. The study profiled the T cell repertoires of hundreds of subjects by immunosequencing and related them to cytomegalovirus serostatus. In addition to the first cohort of 666 subjects, a separate validation cohort of over 90 different subjects was used. The study combined high-throughput TCR immunosequencing, statistical association of individual TCRs with disease status, and machine learning to predict cytomegalovirus infection status. A later analysis re-examined previously published TCR beta repertoires from 610 or so donors and added high-resolution HLA genotyping to investigate patterns of TCR occurrence. In the later analysis, no new phenotypic data were used to find candidate immune exposures; instead, reliance was placed on TCR beta sequences and their occurrence across donors. In an earlier analysis of a few hundred of the donors, high-throughput TCR beta sequencing was used to judge whether each TCR beta V gene segment behaved as functional or pseudogenic. Donor age, sex, ethnicity and CMV serostatus were compiled alongside the repertoire data. Genome-wide SNP genotypes for about 65% of the 666 donors were used in a later genetic analysis, which treated that subset as a discovery cohort. Every repertoire in the discovery cohort had been generated on one and the same sequencing platform. Class I and class II HLA loci were covered by the typing at four-digit resolution. Typing coverage differed by locus: A, B, C, DRB1 and DQB1 were typed in roughly 629-630 donors, DQA1 in around 500, DPA1 in roughly 590, and DPB1 in 450 to 490. Roughly 5 DR-DQ haplotypes were handled as single units for association and clustering, since linkage in the cohort was strong. On average, 235,054 unique TCR beta nucleotide sequences were sequenced per donor among 398 genotyped donors of the cohort, with roughly 18% of those sequences being non-productive. What the authors observed across the whole study: In a later genetic analysis, fewer N-insertions in productive TCRs were reported among donors in an Asian-associated ancestry cluster than the roughly 640-donor mean. Because HLA typing was unavailable for some donors at each locus, only the typed subset was used in association tests. Most CMV-associated TCR beta chains appeared to be HLA-restricted in a later analysis, and the HLA associations seemed to be driven largely by CMV exposure. Across donors, most TCR sequences were observed very rarely, whereas some public TCRs were present in many individuals. Linkage disequilibrium might explain the correlated functional status among segregating V segments, but an unknown experimental factor could not be excluded. Sequencing depth was assumed to be roughly uniform across donors in the presence/absence analyses, though that assumption may not hold. A cluster of highly shared sequence variants was judged likely to represent a technical artifact of the sequencing pipeline. Because counts were too low, about 18 rarely observed V segments, including chromosome 9 orphons, were excluded from the earlier analysis of a few hundred of the donors. A further reported finding was that TCR beta sequences accurately predicted the HLA-A and HLA-B alleles for most subjects in the first cohort. According to a later analysis, TCR association rates differed among HLA loci, with DRB1 alleles showing the most associated TCRs and HLA-C alleles showing the fewest. A few of the identified cytomegalovirus-associated TCR beta chains were confirmed in vitro to be specific for cytomegalovirus antigens. Cytomegalovirus status was reported to be diagnosed by the classifier with high specificity and sensitivity in both the original and validation cohorts. A total of 150 to 200 TCR beta chains were listed by the study as associated with cytomegalovirus. Only TCR beta chains were sequenced in this cohort, and the absence of alpha or paired-chain data limited detectable features. According to the authors, the approach could potentially be generalized to other disease states and immunological phenotypes. Strong co-occurrence of HLA alleles, especially DR and DQ, made assigning TCR associations to individual alleles difficult. A later genetic analysis associated a missense DCLRE1C variant with V-gene and J-gene trimming of TCR beta chains, and an independent cohort replicated the association. An earlier analysis of several hundred of the donors showed that most TCR beta V segments appeared in productive rearrangements either about 87% or about 30% of the time, which broadly matched IMGT annotations. The 87-base-pair reads could not distinguish some IMGT-functional V segments, including TRBV6-2 and TRBV6-3, so those segments were excluded. Several of the top co-occurrence clusters appeared to be linked to parvovirus B19, influenza, CMV and Epstein-Barr virus, according to a later analysis. Compared with equally common non-associated chains, HLA-associated TCR beta chains in a later analysis were more clonally expanded and had lower generation probabilities. CMV serostatus was the only immune exposure information available for the cohort. At a false discovery rate of 0.05, a later analysis linked 15,000 to 20,000 TCR beta sequences to specific HLA alleles.

The cohort comprised 666 healthy bone marrow donors. At the time of sampling, all cohort members were nominally healthy, though unrecorded immune exposures were likely present. The donor tested CMV seronegative, placing the donor among the 350 or so seronegative members of the cohort. Every donor gave a peripheral blood sample, and the peripheral blood mononuclear cells from that sample were used for TCR beta sequencing. Genomic DNA extraction from the blood cell samples was performed with the Qiagen DNeasy Blood Extraction Kit. The CDR3 sequence holds 14 residues, the cysteine and phenylalanine included. The kept DNA is CDR3 alone, 42 bases in frame from the first base. CDR1 and CDR2 are drawn from the germline V gene (reference sequence): LNHNV, YYDKDF. The junction shows trimming of 1 base on V and 6 bases on J, plus 10 bases between the germline ends. The library was prepared using the immunoSEQ multiplex PCR assay. For the multiplex PCR, a mixture combining 60 forward primers for TCR Vbeta segments and 13 reverse primers for TCR Jbeta segments was used. Amplification of the CDR3 region of rearranged TCR beta genes was performed with a multiplex PCR assay on genomic DNA. On the Illumina HiSeq System, the amplified TCR beta libraries were sequenced as 87-base-pair reads. In the original analysis: A later analysis counted about 80 million unique TCR beta chains across the 670 or so repertoires, and roughly 10 million of these chains were shared by at least two donors. Raw reads were error-corrected and collapsed into unique sequences by a nearest-neighbor algorithm in which closely related sequences were merged to remove PCR and sequencing errors. To assign V, D and J gene segments, CDR3 sequences were aligned to IMGT reference sequences. For a sequence to be retained, a match of at least six nucleotides was required to both a V gene segment and a J gene segment. A rearrangement counted as productive if the CDR3 had no stop codons and remained in frame with V and J, and every other rearrangement counted as non-productive. Following IMGT convention, CDR3 was defined as the stretch from the second conserved V-encoded cysteine to the conserved J-encoded phenylalanine. Sequences without an unambiguous match to a single V gene segment were excluded from the earlier analysis of 500 to 700 of the donors. In an earlier analysis of about 590 of the donors, a V segment was called functional when productive rearrangements were above 56.7%, and segregating when the standard deviation between donors exceeded 5%. A statistical classification framework was developed to diagnose cytomegalovirus status using the catalog of TCR beta chain sequences. In a later analysis, TCR nucleotide sequences were compared against IMGT/GENE-DB human TR gene sequences so that V and J genes could be assigned. A later analysis assigned CDR3 sequences and most-parsimonious VDJ recombination scenarios with the TCRdist pipeline. In a later analysis, every TCR beta chain was defined by the combination of its CDR3 amino acid sequence and its V-gene family, and reads without a unique V-gene family were dropped. As a way to deal with suspected cross-contamination and a sequencing artifact, a later analysis dropped hundreds of nucleotide sequences that were highly shared and had low generation probability. For each public chain, a later analysis derived a clonal expansion index from normalized ranks of inferred template counts within each repertoire. A later analysis computed generation probabilities with a VDJ recombination model fitted to out-of-frame rearrangements, and checked the results against IGoR. A later analysis scored TCR-TCR, TCR-HLA and TCR-CMV co-occurrence with hypergeometric tests, applying a repertoire-size bias correction to TCR pairs. In a later analysis, false discovery rates were estimated by permuting HLA or CMV assignments 20 times. In a later analysis, co-occurring TCRs were grouped using DBSCAN, and TCRdist sequence similarity was added for clustering within HLA-allele-positive subsets. Repertoires with fewer than 30,000 or more than 120,000 public chains were left out of co-occurrence clustering, as were about 5 repertoires with anomalous nucleotide sharing. Not all clones reach the TCRdb copy of this immuneACCESS table, which keeps in-frame sequences only. Checked studies attribute under half of the gap to unresolved V genes and leave the rest unexplained. From that table come the V and J calls and clone size; the DNA was used to work out D and trimming. The table for this sample lists around 100,000 clones; 55% to 70% of them were counted only once. The ten largest make up about 2.2% of the sample.

The source is a woman between 25 and 40 years old in good health and CMV-seronegative. The V and J segments used are TRBV15 and TRBJ2-1, with a weak D call of TRBD1 (5 bases match). The sequenced sample consisted of PBMCs. CDR3 loop: CATSRGGQGNEQFF. DNA sequence: TGTGCCACCAGCAGAGGTGGTCAGGGCAATGAGCAGTTCTTC.